This note documents a single TCR beta chain sequence. This clone was seen a handful of times. Its antigen is still unknown. Base-call qualities are not available, and no considerably larger clone is one nucleotide away. These data come from a study of chemoradiotherapy in HPV16-positive cancers (dated by TCRdb to between 2021 and 2023). Study-level background: Using functional T-cell assays on cells from a couple of HPV16-positive patients, the researchers defined candidate HPV-specific T-cell clones and common TCR motifs. The study asked whether T-cell immunity to the HPV oncoproteins E6 and E7 changes during chemoradiotherapy and whether this immunity affects survival. Next, the candidate HPV-specific TCRs and motifs were followed in TCR repertoires from around 90 patients with HPV-related cancers. Findings and caveats that apply to the study as a whole: The survival association was reported for HPV16-positive patients, and the functional definition of HPV-specific T cells was derived from only two HPV16-positive patients. Expansion of candidate HPV-specific clones and E7-related TCR motifs was observed in the tumor microenvironment during treatment, whereas no such expansion was observed for non-HPV-specific T cells. Improved recurrence-free survival in HPV16-positive patients was associated with expansion of HPV-responsive T cells during chemoradiotherapy.

From the germline V gene, CDR1 is MNHNS and CDR2 is SASEGT. V is reduced by 5 bases and J by 5 bases, leaving a spacing of 4 bases between them. Taken from cysteine to phenylalanine, the CDR3 has 11 residues. The read is trimmed to its CDR3 DNA, 33 bases read in frame from base 1. Library construction relied on the immunoSEQ multiplex PCR assay. Entries here come from immuneACCESS through TCRdb and include only in-frame sequences with V and J called. Some clones fail to appear in such tables; in the studies checked, an unresolved V gene covers under half of the shortfall, and the cause of the remainder is unknown. The sample records some 20,000 clones, roughly 73% of which are singletons. The ten largest clones represent 2% to 3% of the sample. Repertoires were sampled multiple times during chemoradiotherapy, which allowed clonal expansion in the tumor microenvironment to be followed.

This specimen was collected from a patient who underwent chemoradiotherapy. The clonotype originates from a human donor with HPV-associated anogenital cancer. The receptor chain draws on TRBV6-1 and TRBJ1-5, with no D gene named confidently. The base sequence is TGTGCCAGCAGTTCCGATCAGCCCCAGCATTTT. This is translated as CASSSDQPQHF.